A selection of T cell receptor beta chains follows, all from one sample in a study of Graves' ophthalmopathy and Graves' hyperthyroidism. TCRdb reanalysed the multiplex PCR reads using MiXCR and keeps one entry per CDR3 protein. The sample has over a million distinct CDR3 sequences; 35% to 40% are singletons. Sequenced input: peripheral blood or thyroid tissue (not recorded which). These receptors came from an adult man with Graves' hyperthyroidism. CDR3s include the opening cysteine and the closing phenylalanine or tryptophan. The D gene is left open where the match is weak. A clone size is listed for some rows: how often the clone was seen (once, few, many), or a class if it is expanded.

CDR3 length	D gene	V gene	clone size	J gene	CDR3 DNA	CDR3 protein
15	-	TRBV2	many	TRBJ2-7	TGTGCCAGCAGTGATCCCCAGGGTGGGTCCTACGAGCAGTACTTC	CASSDPQGGSYEQYF
14	-	TRBV11-2	many	TRBJ1-2	TGTGCCAGCAGCTTTGGGGGGACGGTAGTTGGCTACACCTTC	CASSFGGTVVGYTF
14	TRBD2	TRBV6-2/TRBV6-3	-	TRBJ2-7	TGTGCCAGCAGTCCACTAGCGGGAGTAGACGAGCAGTACTTC	CASSPLAGVDEQYF
13	-	TRBV24-1	many	TRBJ2-5	TGTGCCACCAGTGACGGGACGGAAGAGACCCAGTACTTC	CATSDGTEETQYF
15	TRBD1	TRBV19	few	TRBJ2-7	TGTGCCAGTAGTACGACAGGGTTCAGAGTTTACGAGCAGTACTTC	CASSTTGFRVYEQYF
17	TRBD1	TRBV2	many	TRBJ1-5	TGTGCCAGCAGTCAAACGGACAGGTCCAGATCTAGTCAGCCCCAGCATTTT	CASSQTDRSRSSQPQHF
15	-	TRBV29-1	many	TRBJ1-2	TGCAGCGTTGTTTGGCAGGGAGTCTCTAACTATGGCTACACCTTC	CSVVWQGVSNYGYTF
19	-	TRBV29-1	-	TRBJ2-6	TGCAGCGTTCCGGGGGCGATGGGGGAGGGGGGCTCCGGGGCCAACGTCCTGACTTTC	CSVPGAMGEGGSGANVLTF
14	-	TRBV4-3	many	TRBJ2-7	TGCGCCAGCAGCCACCTAGGTGAAGACTACGAGCAGTACTTC	CASSHLGEDYEQYF
18	TRBD1	TRBV20-1	many	TRBJ1-5	TGCAGTGCCAAGAGGACCGGGACAGGATTTTATAGCAATCAGCCCCAGCATTTT	CSAKRTGTGFYSNQPQHF
15	-	TRBV24-1	-	TRBJ1-1	TGTGCCACCAGTGATTTAGGGGACTTCGACACTGAAGCTTTCTTT	CATSDLGDFDTEAFF
12	-	TRBV9	once	TRBJ1-2	TGTGCCAGCAGCGTATTGACAGGTGGCTACACCTTC	CASSVLTGGYTF
15	-	TRBV7-8	few	TRBJ2-7	TGTGCCAGCAGCGTGCGGGGCTCCCGATCTGGCGAGCAGTACTTC	CASSVRGSRSGEQYF
13	-	TRBV9	-	TRBJ2-5	TGTGCCAGCAGCCAAGTCGTCTCTAGGACCCAGTACTTC	CASSQVVSRTQYF
15	TRBD2	TRBV29-1	many	TRBJ2-7	TGCAGCGTCGCCCACTCGGGGGGGGTATCCTACGAGCAGTACTTC	CSVAHSGGVSYEQYF
16	-	TRBV29-1	-	TRBJ1-3	TGCAGCGTTGAAGATCGGGGGCAGATGTCTGGAAACACCATATATTTT	CSVEDRGQMSGNTIYF
15	-	TRBV10-3	many	TRBJ1-1	TGTGCCATCAGTGATTGGACGGTCATGAACACTGAAGCTTTCTTT	CAISDWTVMNTEAFF
15	TRBD1	TRBV20-1	few	TRBJ1-5	TGCAGTGCTCACTACGACAGGGAACCTAATCAGCCCCAGCATTTT	CSAHYDREPNQPQHF
15	TRBD1	TRBV11-2	few	TRBJ2-5	TGTGCCAGCCGGCAGGGACAGGGCCTTCAAGAGACCCAGTACTTC	CASRQGQGLQETQYF
13	-	TRBV24-1	-	TRBJ1-1	TGTGCCACCAGTGATGGAGTGAACACTGAAGCTTTCTTT	CATSDGVNTEAFF
15	-	TRBV7-9	many	TRBJ1-6	TGTGCCAGCAGCCAAATTGGGGGGGGTCCGGCACCCCTCCACTTT	CASSQIGGGPAPLHF
16	-	TRBV12-3/TRBV12-4	many	TRBJ2-6	TGTGCCAGCAGCCAACGAGGCCCGGCGGGGGCCAACGTCCTGACTTTC	CASSQRGPAGANVLTF
17	-	TRBV5-1	many	TRBJ1-4	TGCGCCAGCAGCTTGGGTCCTAAGGGGGCAACTAATGAAAAACTGTTTTTT	CASSLGPKGATNEKLFF
15	-	TRBV6-2/TRBV6-3	-	TRBJ1-5	TGTGCCAGCAGAAAAAAGGGGTTTCGCAATCAGCCCCAGCATTTT	CASRKKGFRNQPQHF
14	TRBD1	TRBV12-3/TRBV12-4	many	TRBJ2-5	TGTGCCAGCAGTTTAGCGGACAGGGGCGAGACCCAGTACTTC	CASSLADRGETQYF
17	TRBD1	TRBV7-3	-	TRBJ2-7	TGTGCCAGCAGCTTCGAATCGGACCGGGACAGGGGCGGCGAGCAGTACTTC	CASSFESDRDRGGEQYF
17	TRBD1	TRBV25-1	once	TRBJ2-5	TGTGCCAGCAGTGATCGCGGTAGGACAGGGCCGCAAGAGACCCAGTACTTC	CASSDRGRTGPQETQYF